One and the same sample provided the 6 T cell receptor beta chains below, sequenced in a study of OX40 agonist ivuxolimab in advanced cancers. Sequencing used immunoSEQ multiplex PCR; TCRdb keeps in-frame clones, though not all of them. The data show 35,000 to 50,000 clones, with more than 70% seen just once and around a fifth held by the top ten. The starting material was CD4+ or CD8+ T cells sorted from blood, obtained in a trial of the OX40 agonist ivuxolimab. The receptor source for this set is an adult with an advanced solid tumor such as melanoma, head and neck, liver or kidney cancer.

The chain carries TRBV27 and TRBJ2-1; 8 bases line up with TRBD2. This CDR3 contains 15 residues. The ends lost 4 bases at V and 4 bases at J; junction bases unmatched: 6. Germline CDR1 is MNHEY and CDR2 is SMNVEV (reference sequence). This CDR3 is CASSWTSPPYNEQFF. The CDR3, as DNA: TGTGCCAGCAGTTGGACTAGCCCCCCGTACAATGAGCAGTTCTTC.

The rearrangement links TRBV6-4 to TRBJ2-3; 7 nucleotides align to TRBD2. Looked up from germline, CDR1 is MRHNA and CDR2 is SNTAGT. The CDR3 extends over 15 amino acids. V was pared by 2 bases and J by 0 bases, with 2 bases of the junction left unmatched. The CDR3, as DNA: TGTGCCAGCAGTGACATGGGGGGGAGCACAGATACGCAGTATTTT. Its protein is CASSDMGGSTDTQYF.

This chain uses TRBV7-3 with TRBJ2-7, with D unresolved. Trimming removed 5 bases from V and 5 bases from J, with 13 bases in between. The length of the CDR3 is 13 residues. Germline V CDR1 and CDR2: SGHTA, FQGTGA. This CDR3 is CASSLEPKDEQYF. In nucleotides, the CDR3 is TGTGCCAGCAGCCTCGAACCGAAGGACGAGCAGTACTTC.

The chain uses TRBV4-2 and TRBJ1-1; possible D gene TRBD1, 5 bases. Trimming took 0 bases from V and 1 from J, leaving 12 bases between them. CDR1 is LGHNA and CDR2 is YNFKEQ in the germline V gene. The CDR3 runs to 16 residues. The CDR3 bases are TGTGCCAGCAGCCAAGATCGGGGGGTCTCGAACACTGAAGCTTTCTTT. Protein sequence: CASSQDRGVSNTEAFF.

V and J are TRBV5-1 and TRBJ2-2, with a weak D call TRBD1 (5 bases). The V end was cut by 0 bases, the J end by 6 bases, with 18 bases between. The V gene's germline CDR1 is SGHRS and CDR2 YFSETQ. The CDR3 sequence is 17 residues long. The CDR3 nucleotides read TGCGCCAGCAGCTTGGCCGCACAAGGGGAATGGGCCGGGGAGCTGTTTTTT. Protein sequence: CASSLAAQGEWAGELFF.

The chain carries TRBV7-9 and TRBJ2-7; D is unresolved. CDR1 and CDR2 (germline): SEHNR, FQNEAQ (reference sequence). V shed 1 base and J shed 2 bases, with 3 bases lying between them. The length of the CDR3 is 12 residues. In DNA, the CDR3 is TGTGCCAGCAGCTTAGGGACCTACGAGCAGTACGTC. The encoded protein is CASSLGTYEQYV.